This record concerns one T cell receptor beta chain sequence. The antigen is not known. The ends lost 1 base at V and 7 bases at J; junction bases unmatched: 9. CDR3 length equals 17 residues. CDR1 SGHRS and CDR2 YFSETQ come from the germline V gene. This specimen comes from a study of T cell responses to AZD1222 COVID-19 vaccine. The data were produced by immunoSEQ multiplex PCR, yet TCRdb's version contains in-frame clones alone and is incomplete. Counted here are roughly 150,000 clones, around 93% occurring once; the ten biggest clones make up under 3.5%. Regarding the study as a whole: Clonal diversity may have been underestimated in mostly white British donors. Dominant at 160-218 and 743-854, vaccine-associated CD4 TCRs also spanned spike.

The rearrangement uses TRBV5-1 and TRBJ2-2, with 11 nucleotides matching TRBD2. Sequenced here: peripheral blood, sampled 28 days after the second AZD1222 dose. The clonotype originates from an adult who received the AZD1222 COVID-19 vaccine. As DNA, the CDR3 is TGCGCCAGCAGCTTGCTAGCGGGAGGACCCGGGGTCGGGGAGCTGTTTTTT. Translating it yields CASSLLAGGPGVGELFF.